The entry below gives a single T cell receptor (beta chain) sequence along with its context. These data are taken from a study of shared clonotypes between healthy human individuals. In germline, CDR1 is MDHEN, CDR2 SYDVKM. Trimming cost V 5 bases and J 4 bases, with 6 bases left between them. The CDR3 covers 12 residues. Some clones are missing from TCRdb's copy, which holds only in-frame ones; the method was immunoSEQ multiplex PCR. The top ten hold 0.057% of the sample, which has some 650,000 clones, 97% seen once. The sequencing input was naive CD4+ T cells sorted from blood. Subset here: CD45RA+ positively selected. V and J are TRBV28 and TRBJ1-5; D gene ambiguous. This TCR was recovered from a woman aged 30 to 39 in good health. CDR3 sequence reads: CASSRLNQPQHF. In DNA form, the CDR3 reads TGTGCCAGCAGTAGACTGAATCAGCCCCAGCATTTT.